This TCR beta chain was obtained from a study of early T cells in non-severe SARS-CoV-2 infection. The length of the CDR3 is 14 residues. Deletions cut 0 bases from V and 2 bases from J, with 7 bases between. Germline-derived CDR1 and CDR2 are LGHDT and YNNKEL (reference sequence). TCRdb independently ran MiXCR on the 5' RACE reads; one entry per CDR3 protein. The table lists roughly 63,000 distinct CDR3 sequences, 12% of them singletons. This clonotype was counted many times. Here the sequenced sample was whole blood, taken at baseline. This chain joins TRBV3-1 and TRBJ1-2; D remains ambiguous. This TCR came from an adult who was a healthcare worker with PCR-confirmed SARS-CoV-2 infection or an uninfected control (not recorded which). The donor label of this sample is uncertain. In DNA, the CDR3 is TGTGCCAGCAGCCAAGAGGGCAGGAACTATGGCTACACCTTC. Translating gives CASSQEGRNYGYTF.